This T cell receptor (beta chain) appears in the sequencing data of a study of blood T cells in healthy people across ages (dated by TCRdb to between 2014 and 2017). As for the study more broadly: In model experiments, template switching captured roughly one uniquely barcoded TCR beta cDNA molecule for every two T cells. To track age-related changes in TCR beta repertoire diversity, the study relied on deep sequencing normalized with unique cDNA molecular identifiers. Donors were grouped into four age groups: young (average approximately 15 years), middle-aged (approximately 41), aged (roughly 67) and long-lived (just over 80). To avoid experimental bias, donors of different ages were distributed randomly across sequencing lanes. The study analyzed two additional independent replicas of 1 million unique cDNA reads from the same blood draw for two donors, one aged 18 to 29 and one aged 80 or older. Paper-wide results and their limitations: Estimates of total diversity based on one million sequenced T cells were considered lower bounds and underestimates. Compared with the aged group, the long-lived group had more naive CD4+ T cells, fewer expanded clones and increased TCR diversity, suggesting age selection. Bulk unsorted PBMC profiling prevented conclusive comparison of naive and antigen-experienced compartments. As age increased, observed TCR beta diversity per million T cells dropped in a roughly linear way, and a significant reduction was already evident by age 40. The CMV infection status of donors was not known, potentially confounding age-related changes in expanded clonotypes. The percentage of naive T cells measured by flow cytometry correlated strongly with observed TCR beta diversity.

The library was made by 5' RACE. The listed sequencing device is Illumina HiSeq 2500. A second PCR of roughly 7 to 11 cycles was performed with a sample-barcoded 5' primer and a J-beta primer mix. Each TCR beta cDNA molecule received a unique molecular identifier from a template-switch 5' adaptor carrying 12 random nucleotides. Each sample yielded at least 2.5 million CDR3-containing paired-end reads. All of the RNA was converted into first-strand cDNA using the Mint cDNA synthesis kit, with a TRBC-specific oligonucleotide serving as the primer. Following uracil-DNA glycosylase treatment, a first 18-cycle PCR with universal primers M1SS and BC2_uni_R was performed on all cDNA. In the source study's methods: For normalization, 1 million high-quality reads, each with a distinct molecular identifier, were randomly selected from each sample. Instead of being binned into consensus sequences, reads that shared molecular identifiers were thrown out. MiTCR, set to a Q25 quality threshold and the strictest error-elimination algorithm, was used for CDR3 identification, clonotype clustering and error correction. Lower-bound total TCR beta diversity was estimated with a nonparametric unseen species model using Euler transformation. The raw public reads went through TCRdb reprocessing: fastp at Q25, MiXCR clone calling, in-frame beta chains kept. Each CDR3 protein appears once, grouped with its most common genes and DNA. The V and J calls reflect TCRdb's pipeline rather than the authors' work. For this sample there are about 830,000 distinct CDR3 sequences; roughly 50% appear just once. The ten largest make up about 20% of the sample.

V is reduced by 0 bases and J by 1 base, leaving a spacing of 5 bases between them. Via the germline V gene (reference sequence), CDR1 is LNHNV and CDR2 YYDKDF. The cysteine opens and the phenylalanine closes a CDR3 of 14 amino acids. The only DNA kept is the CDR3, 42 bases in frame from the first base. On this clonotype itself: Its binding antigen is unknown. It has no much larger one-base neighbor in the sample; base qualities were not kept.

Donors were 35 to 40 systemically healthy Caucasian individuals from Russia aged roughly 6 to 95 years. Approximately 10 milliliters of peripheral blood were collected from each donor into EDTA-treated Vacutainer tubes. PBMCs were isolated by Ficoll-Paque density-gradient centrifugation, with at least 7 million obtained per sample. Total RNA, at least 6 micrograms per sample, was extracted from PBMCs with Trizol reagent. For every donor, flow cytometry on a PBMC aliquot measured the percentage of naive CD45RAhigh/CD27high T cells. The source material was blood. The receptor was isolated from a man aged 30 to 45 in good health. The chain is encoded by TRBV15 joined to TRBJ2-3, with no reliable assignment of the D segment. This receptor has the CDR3 CATSRDVGTDTQYF. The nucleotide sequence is TGTGCCACCAGCAGAGATGTGGGCACAGATACGCAGTATTTT.